The next 27 T cell receptor beta chains were all read from a single sample in a study of blood T cell repertoires in COVID-19. Profiled with immunoSEQ multiplex PCR; TCRdb holds only in-frame clones, not every one. In the table there are 200,000 to 250,000 clones, just under 90% of which are singletons. Sample: peripheral blood. These receptors all stem from a man aged 25-45 years with COVID-19, enrolled during active disease.

In its sample, this clone was seen a few times. The V call is TRBV15, the J call TRBJ1-1, with D possibly matching TRBD1 (6 bases). Trimming left V 5 bases short and J 4 bases short, with 11 bases between. Germline V gene lookup returns CDR1 LNHNV and CDR2 YYDKDF (reference sequence). The CDR3 runs 13 residues. The CDR3 loop reads CATSPEGGTEAFF. In DNA form, the CDR3 reads TGTGCCACCAGCCCAGAAGGGGGCACTGAAGCTTTCTTT.

This clone was observed once. This chain joins TRBV5-1 and TRBJ2-2; 8 bases match TRBD2. Germline lookup yields CDR1 SGHRS and CDR2 YFSETQ. The CDR3 spans 16 residues. Trimming took 0 bases from V and 1 from J; bases not matched to a gene: 2. The CDR3 region has the DNA TGCGCCAGCAGCTTGGTCCTAGCGGGGAACACCGGGGAGCTGTTTTTT. It codes for CASSLVLAGNTGELFF.

The chain couples TRBV5-8 to TRBJ1-1; D unresolved. CDR3 length: 13 residues. The ends were cut back, 4 bases at V and 4 bases at J, with 11 bases in the middle. Germline-derived CDR1 and CDR2 are SGHTS and YDEGEE. This CDR3 reads CASSPERGTEAFF. The CDR3 nucleotides are TGTGCCAGCAGCCCGGAGCGGGGCACTGAAGCTTTCTTT.

In its sample, this clone was seen once. This rearrangement joins TRBV23-1 to TRBJ2-1; D might be TRBD1 (6 bases). TRBV23-1 is placed among ORFs of uncertain function. This CDR3 region has 16 residues. V shed 0 bases and J shed 3 bases, with 12 bases lying between them. CDR3 bases: TGCGCCAGCAGTCAATCGAAAGGGGGTCTCTACAATGAGCAGTTCTTC. It is translated as CASSQSKGGLYNEQFF.

The rearrangement joins TRBV6-1 to TRBJ1-1, with D uncertain. Germline values: CDR1 MNHNS, CDR2 SASEGT. Trimming took off 1 base at V and 4 bases at J, with 13 bases between the two ends. There are 15 residues in the CDR3. The DNA for the CDR3 is TGTGCCAGCAGTGAAGTGTCGGGGAAGGGCACTGAAGCTTTCTTT. This sequence encodes CASSEVSGKGTEAFF.

This chain joins TRBV19 and TRBJ2-7; 10 bases are shared with TRBD1. CDR3 size: 15 residues. Germline assignment: CDR1 LNHDA and CDR2 SQIVND (reference sequence). V dropped 5 bases and J dropped 8; count of bases not matched to a gene: 12. The CDR3 loop reads CASSWGTGDLPKQYF. For the CDR3, the DNA is TGTGCCAGTAGTTGGGGGACAGGGGACCTTCCCAAGCAGTACTTC.

This chain joins TRBV7-9 and TRBJ2-1; a possible D gene is TRBD2 (7 bases). Looked up from germline, CDR1 is SEHNR and CDR2 is FQNEAQ (reference sequence). CDR3 size: 15 residues. V lost 6 bases, J lost 4 bases, and 16 bases lay in between. The CDR3 nucleotides are TGTGCCAGCAGACAGGGAAGCGGGGTTTACAATGAGCAGTTCTTC. Translation: CASRQGSGVYNEQFF.

The CDR3 nucleotides are TGTGCCAGCAGCCACGCCTTTAGGGGGAAGCGGAACAATGAGCAGTTCTTC. Translating it yields CASSHAFRGKRNNEQFF. The chain is built from TRBV4-2 and TRBJ2-1; D perhaps matches TRBD1 (6 bases). The V end lost 3 bases, the J end lost 5 bases, and 20 bases lay between the germline ends. This CDR3 is built from 17 residues. From germline, CDR1 is LGHNA and CDR2 YNFKEQ.

This clone was seen a single time. The chain recombines TRBV21-1 with TRBJ2-7; TRBD1 is the table's D call, not checked against the DNA. TRBV21-1 counts as a pseudogene. CDR3 length equals 16 residues. As DNA, the CDR3 is TGTGCCAGCAGCAAAGGGCAGGACAGGAGATCCTACGAGCAGTACTTC. Its protein product is CASSKGQDRRSYEQYF.

The chain carries TRBV29-1 and TRBJ2-1; D is unresolved. CDR1 and CDR2 from the germline V gene are SQVTM and ANQGSEA. V gave up 7 bases and J gave up 0 bases, with 13 bases separating them. The CDR3 is made up of 14 amino acids. CDR3 DNA: TGCAGCGCTAAGACACTCCTCTCCTACAATGAGCAGTTCTTC. Its translation: CSAKTLLSYNEQFF.

This rearrangement joins TRBV5-1 to TRBJ1-2; 8 bases match TRBD1. Germline V CDR1 and CDR2: SGHRS, YFSETQ. The CDR3 runs 13 residues. V lost 3 bases and J lost 7; bases outside the gene matches: 5. DNA of the CDR3: TGCGCCAGCAGCTCACCAGGGGGCAGTGGCTACACCTTC. It translates to CASSSPGGSGYTF.

The chain recombines TRBV11-3 with TRBJ1-2, with TRBD1 matching over 9 bases. The germline CDR1 and CDR2 sequences are SGHNT and YENEEA. Unmatched junction bases numbered 16, after V lost 11 bases and J lost 6 bases. The CDR3 runs 15 residues. This CDR3 is CALPIKEDRGDGYTF. In DNA form, the CDR3 reads TGTGCCCTACCCATAAAGGAGGACAGGGGAGATGGCTACACCTTC.

The chain couples TRBV6-2 or TRBV6-3 to TRBJ2-1, with TRBD1 matching 9 bases. Germline V gene data show CDR1 as MNHEY and CDR2 as SVGEGT. This CDR3 comprises 16 residues. The trim removed 5 bases at V and 0 bases at J, leaving 5 bases unmatched. The CDR3 sequence: CASSRQGEASYNEQFF. CDR3 nucleotide sequence: TGTGCCAGCAGTCGACAGGGGGAGGCCTCCTACAATGAGCAGTTCTTC.

This chain connects TRBV7-2 to TRBJ1-3; maybe TRBD1 (6 bases). The CDR3 is 16 residues long. V was shortened by 8 bases and J by 3 bases, with 20 bases between the two germline ends. Germline V gene data show CDR1 as SGHTA and CDR2 as FQGNSA. The CDR3 region is CASWGGTGLDGNTIYF. In DNA form, the CDR3 reads TGTGCCAGCTGGGGGGGCACAGGGCTTGATGGAAACACCATATATTTT.

V and J are TRBV6-5 and TRBJ1-2, with TRBD1 matching 9 bases. V dropped 5 bases and J dropped 3; count of bases not matched to a gene: 7. Germline V gene lookup returns CDR1 MNHEY and CDR2 SVGAGI. The CDR3 contains 15 residues. The CDR3 DNA reads TGTGCCAGCAGTAGTGGGACAGGGAATGACTATGGCTACACCTTC. Its protein product is CASSSGTGNDYGYTF.

The rearrangement joins TRBV5-6 to TRBJ2-1; tentative D call: TRBD1 (5 bases). V was cut by 3 bases and J by 3 bases, with 19 bases left in between. The length of the CDR3 is 17 residues. Looked up from germline, CDR1 is SGHDT and CDR2 is YYEEEE. The CDR3 sequence is CASSSHRWGALYNEQFF. The CDR3 DNA follows: TGTGCCAGCAGCTCTCACCGGTGGGGCGCCCTCTACAATGAGCAGTTCTTC.

This chain uses TRBV4-3 with TRBJ1-3, with no clear D. CDR3 length equals 16 residues. Germline CDR1 is LGHNA and CDR2 is YSLEER. Trimming pared 1 base from V and 0 bases from J, leaving 10 bases between. This chain's CDR3 is CASSQVRVLSGNTIYF. The CDR3 DNA reads as TGCGCCAGCAGCCAAGTGAGGGTCCTCTCTGGAAACACCATATATTTT.

This sequence joins TRBV5-8 and TRBJ2-1; 12 nucleotides align to TRBD2. CDR3 length: 17 residues. From germline, CDR1 is SGHTS and CDR2 YDEGEE. V lost 0 bases to trimming and J lost 7 bases; unmatched junction nucleotides: 8. As DNA, the CDR3 is TGTGCCAGCAGCTTGGCCGGTGCTAGCGGGGGGGGAAATGAGCAGTTCTTC. This gives the protein CASSLAGASGGGNEQFF.

The chain is built from TRBV7-9 and TRBJ1-2, with TRBD1 matching 9 bases. The CDR3 totals 15 residues. V trimming: 5 bases; J trimming: 1 base; junction bases outside the gene matches: 5. CDR1 and CDR2 from the germline V gene are SEHNR and FQNEAQ (reference sequence). The CDR3 DNA sequence: TGTGCCAGCAGCCCACAGGGGGCTTTTAACTATGGCTACACCTTC. Translating it yields CASSPQGAFNYGYTF. The whole variable domain, filled in from reference TRBV7-9 and TRBJ1-2, reads DTGVSQNPRHKITKRGQNVTFRCDPISEHNRLYWYRQTLGQGPEFLTYFQNEAQLEKSRLLSDRFSAERPKGSFSTLEIQRTEQGDSAMYLCASSPQGAFNYGYTFGSGTRLTVV.

CDR3 region: CASSSSGWTGSYGYTF. CDR3 nucleotides: TGTGCCAGCAGCTCAAGCGGCTGGACAGGGTCCTATGGCTACACCTTC. The chain links TRBV28 to TRBJ1-2; 8 bases line up with TRBD1. This CDR3 spans 16 amino acids. Germline lookup yields CDR1 MDHEN and CDR2 SYDVKM. The junction had 13 bases not matched to a gene; V was cut back by 6 bases and J by 4 bases.

The J gene is TRBJ2-2, the V gene TRBV28; TRBD2 might be the D (5 bases). Trimming shortened V by 10 bases and J by 5 bases, and 17 bases separated the two germline ends. Germline assignment: CDR1 MDHEN and CDR2 SYDVKM. This CDR3 has 14 amino acids. The CDR3 DNA reads as TGTGCCACCGTCCGCCCGGGGAAAACCGGGGAGCTGTTTTTT. Translation: CATVRPGKTGELFF.

This chain links TRBV18 with TRBJ2-7, with 7 positions matching TRBD1. The ends lost 2 bases at V and 3 bases at J; junction bases unmatched: 7. Germline CDR1 and CDR2: KGHSH and LQKENI. The CDR3 length is 15 residues. The CDR3 region has the DNA TGTGCCAGCTCACCAGCGGCAGGGACAGACTACGAGCAGTACTTC. This translates into CASSPAAGTDYEQYF.

This clone was recorded a few times. This chain links TRBV6-5 with TRBJ1-1; D may be TRBD1 (6 bases). CDR1 and CDR2 from the germline V gene are MNHEY and SVGAGI. Trimming shortened V by 0 bases and J by 3 bases, and 14 bases separated the two germline ends. The CDR3 is 16 amino acids. The CDR3 loop reads CASSYSRGGVDTEAFF. The CDR3, as DNA: TGTGCCAGCAGTTACTCGAGGGGGGGTGTTGACACTGAAGCTTTCTTT.

The rearrangement uses TRBV7-6 and TRBJ2-7, with 8 positions matching TRBD1. Germline CDR1 reads SGHVS; CDR2 reads FNYEAQ. Trimming removed 4 bases from V and 3 bases from J; junction bases left unmatched: 11. This CDR3 contains 16 residues. The CDR3 sequence: CASSSSGFGQGYEQYF. In DNA form, the CDR3 reads TGTGCCAGCAGCTCCTCCGGATTTGGACAGGGCTACGAGCAGTACTTC.

This clone occurred a few times. This chain joins TRBV6-5 and TRBJ1-1; tentatively, D is TRBD1 (5 bases). The CDR3 is 11 amino acids. CDR1 is MNHEY and CDR2 is SVGAGI in the germline V gene. Trimming removed 7 bases from V and 6 bases from J, with 9 bases in between. The CDR3 DNA is TGTGCCAGCATTAGACAGTCTGAAGCTTTCTTT. Translated: CASIRQSEAFF.

This clone appeared once. This chain links TRBV3-1 (or the pseudogene TRBV3-2) with TRBJ1-3, with TRBD1 matching 10 bases. CDR3 size: 18 residues. With 5 bases clipped from V and 0 bases from J, the junction kept 10 bases outside the gene matches. Germline-derived CDR1 and CDR2 are LGHDT and YNNKEL (reference sequence). The CDR3, as DNA: TGTGCCAGCAGCTACCTCGCCGGGACAGGGGCCTCTGGAAACACCATATATTTT. Amino acid sequence: CASSYLAGTGASGNTIYF.

The chain carries TRBV18 and TRBJ2-1, with 8 bases matching TRBD1. Trimming removed 3 bases from V and 3 bases from J; junction bases left unmatched: 7. This CDR3 comprises 16 residues. Germline-derived CDR1 and CDR2 are KGHSH and LQKENI. The CDR3 region has the DNA TGTGCCAGCTCACCCCCGACAGGGGTGGGCTACAATGAGCAGTTCTTC. Protein product: CASSPPTGVGYNEQFF. Looking up the rest from reference TRBV18 and TRBJ2-1 gives the full variable domain: NAGVMQNPRHLVRRRGQEARLRCSPMKGHSHVYWYRQLPEEGLKFMVYLQKENIIDESGMPKERFSAEFPKEGPSILRIQQVVRGDSAAYFCASSPPTGVGYNEQFFGPGTRLTVL.